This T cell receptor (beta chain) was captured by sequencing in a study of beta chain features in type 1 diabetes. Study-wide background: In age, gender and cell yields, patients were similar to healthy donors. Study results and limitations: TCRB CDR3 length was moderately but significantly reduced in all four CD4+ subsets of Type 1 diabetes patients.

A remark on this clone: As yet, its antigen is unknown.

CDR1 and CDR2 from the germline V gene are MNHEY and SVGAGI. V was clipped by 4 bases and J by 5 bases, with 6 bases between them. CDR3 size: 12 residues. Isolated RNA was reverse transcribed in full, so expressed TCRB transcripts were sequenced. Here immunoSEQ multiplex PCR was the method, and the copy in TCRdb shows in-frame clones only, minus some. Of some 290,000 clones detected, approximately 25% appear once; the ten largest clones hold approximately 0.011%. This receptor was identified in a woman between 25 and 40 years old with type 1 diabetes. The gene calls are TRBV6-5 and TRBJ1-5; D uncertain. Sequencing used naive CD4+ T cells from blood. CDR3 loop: CASSSSDQPQHF. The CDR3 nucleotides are TGTGCCAGCAGTTCATCGGATCAGCCCCAGCATTTT.